These T cell receptor beta chains were read from a single sample in a study of blood T cells in healthy people across ages. TCRdb ran MiXCR on the 5' RACE reads and lists one entry per CDR3 protein. The sample lists fewer than 2 million distinct CDR3 sequences, approximately 39% seen once, with about 21% in the top ten. The sequencing sample was made of blood. The receptors stem from a human donor in good health. Each CDR3 is given with its conserved first and last residue. A D gene is named only where the DNA matches it firmly. Only some rows state a clone size, as once, few, many or a class for expanded clones.

TRBV27,17,TRBJ2-3,TRBD2,NA,CASSLGWGTSGADTQYF,TGTGCCAGCAGTTTAGGATGGGGGACTAGCGGGGCAGATACGCAGTATTTT
TRBV5-1,12,TRBJ2-5,NA,few,CASSRGFETQYF,TGCGCCAGCAGCAGGGGGTTTGAGACCCAGTACTTC
TRBV29-1,17,TRBJ2-3,NA,NA,CSVLRQTGDSFVDTQYF,TGCAGCGTTTTAAGACAGACGGGGGATTCGTTTGTGGATACGCAGTATTTT
TRBV3-1,13,TRBJ2-3,NA,once,CASSQNRRGGQYF,TGTGCCAGCAGCCAAAACAGGCGTGGTGGGCAGTATTTT
TRBV4-3,16,TRBJ2-1,NA,NA,CASSQDTGYSYNEQFF,TGCGCCAGCAGCCAAGATACGGGGTACTCCTACAATGAGCAGTTCTTC
TRBV29-1,12,TRBJ1-1,NA,NA,CSVKLGHTEAFF,TGCAGCGTTAAACTTGGACACACTGAAGCTTTCTTT
TRBV6-5,14,TRBJ2-7,TRBD1,NA,CASTMTGTDNKQYF,TGTGCCAGCACCATGACCGGGACAGACAACAAGCAGTACTTC
TRBV4-3,15,TRBJ2-7,NA,NA,CASSQDLPSSYEQYF,TGCGCCAGCAGCCAAGATCTCCCGTCCTCCTACGAGCAGTACTTC
TRBV4-1,17,TRBJ1-2,TRBD1,NA,CASSRRLGQAGNYGYTF,TGCGCCAGCAGCCGACGGCTCGGACAGGCCGGAAACTATGGCTACACCTTC
TRBV29-1,14,TRBJ1-5,TRBD1,NA,CSVAGGEINQPQHF,TGCAGCGTGGCAGGGGGCGAAATCAATCAGCCCCAGCATTTT
TRBV20-1,13,TRBJ2-7,TRBD1,NA,CSAVTGGLYEQYF,TGCAGTGCCGTTACAGGGGGACTCTACGAGCAGTACTTC
TRBV28,14,TRBJ2-1,TRBD2,few,CASSERGANNEQFF,TGTGCCAGCAGCGAGCGGGGGGCGAACAATGAGCAGTTCTTC
TRBV20-1,15,TRBJ1-2,NA,few,CSARGAGILVYGYTF,TGCAGTGCTAGAGGTGCCGGCATACTCGTCTATGGCTACACCTTC
TRBV3-1,19,TRBJ1-2,NA,NA,CASSPTRQRTIRLNYGHTF,TGTGCCAGCAGCCCAACCCGACAGAGGACAATAAGGCTTAACTATGGCCACACCTTC
TRBV10-3,14,TRBJ2-1,TRBD2,few,CAISDGTTDNEQFF,TGTGCCATCAGTGACGGGACTACCGACAATGAGCAGTTCTTC
TRBV27,16,TRBJ2-7,TRBD2,NA,CASTRLAGESSIEQYF,TGTGCCAGCACCCGACTAGCGGGGGAGAGTTCCATTGAGCAGTACTTC
TRBV11-1,14,TRBJ2-1,TRBD1,NA,CASTLQGVYNEQFF,TGTGCCAGCACCTTACAGGGGGTTTACAATGAGCAGTTCTTC
TRBV20-1,12,TRBJ2-3,TRBD2,NA,CSANSGGDTQYF,TGCAGTGCCAATAGCGGGGGGGATACGCAGTATTTT
TRBV24-1,15,TRBJ2-3,NA,once,CATSARLGGTDTQYF,TGTGCCACCAGTGCCCGACTAGGAGGGACAGATACGCAGTATTTT
TRBV6-1,16,TRBJ2-3,TRBD1,few,CASSGPQGATSDTQYF,TGTGCCAGCAGTGGACCACAGGGGGCGACCTCAGATACGCAGTATTTT
TRBV20-1,18,TRBJ2-5,NA,few,CSARVSRATVASGETQYF,TGCAGTGCTAGAGTTAGTCGGGCTACCGTAGCATCCGGGGAGACCCAGTACTTC
TRBV6-1,12,TRBJ2-2,TRBD1,NA,CASSEDRDVLFF,TGTGCCAGCAGTGAGGACAGGGATGTGCTGTTTTTT
TRBV20-1,13,TRBJ2-7,NA,NA,CSAGGAVSYEQYF,TGCAGTGCTGGAGGGGCGGTCTCCTACGAGCAGTACTTC
TRBV29-1,13,TRBJ1-1,NA,few,CSVSGLMNTEAFF,TGCAGCGTGTCAGGATTAATGAACACTGAAGCTTTCTTT
TRBV3-1,15,TRBJ2-2,NA,NA,CASSQDYANTGELFF,TGTGCCAGCAGCCAAGACTACGCGAACACCGGGGAGCTGTTTTTT
TRBV7-2,13,TRBJ1-5,NA,NA,CASSSLYSQPQHF,TGTGCCAGCAGCTCACTGTACAGTCAGCCCCAGCATTTT
TRBV6-2/TRBV6-3,16,TRBJ2-1,TRBD2,NA,CASSSRDYAFSSEQFF,TGTGCCAGCAGTTCCCGGGACTACGCCTTTAGCAGTGAGCAGTTCTTC
TRBV29-1,12,TRBJ1-1,NA,NA,CSVGRENTEAFF,TGCAGCGTTGGCCGAGAGAACACTGAAGCTTTCTTT
TRBV7-2,16,TRBJ1-3,NA,NA,CASSTDRSTSGNTIYF,TGTGCCAGCAGCACTGACAGGAGCACCTCTGGAAACACCATATATTTT
TRBV12-3/TRBV12-4,13,TRBJ1-4,NA,many,CASSLLSNEKLFF,TGTGCCAGCAGTTTATTGAGTAATGAAAAACTGTTTTTT
TRBV24-1,13,TRBJ2-3,NA,NA,CATSVPGGAPQYF,TGTGCCACCAGTGTCCCTGGGGGGGCACCGCAGTATTTT
TRBV20-1,14,TRBJ2-2,NA,NA,CSVMRAVGTGELFF,TGCAGTGTAATGAGGGCAGTGGGCACCGGGGAGCTGTTTTTT
TRBV9,15,TRBJ2-1,NA,NA,CASSVQGGLGNEQFF,TGTGCCAGCAGCGTCCAGGGGGGCCTGGGCAATGAGCAGTTCTTC
TRBV2,16,TRBJ2-5,NA,NA,CASSGEAPSGQETQYF,TGTGCCAGCAGTGGGGAAGCCCCGTCGGGTCAAGAGACCCAGTACTTC
TRBV7-9,13,TRBJ1-6,NA,NA,CASSLAPPGILHF,TGTGCCAGCAGCTTAGCGCCCCCAGGGATCCTCCACTTT
TRBV7-2,12,TRBJ1-2,NA,NA,CASSLMVFGYTF,TGTGCCAGCAGCTTAATGGTTTTCGGCTACACCTTC
TRBV7-9,15,TRBJ1-1,NA,NA,CASSFDNPMNTEAFF,TGTGCCAGCAGCTTTGACAACCCTATGAACACTGAAGCTTTCTTT
TRBV20-1,13,TRBJ1-1,NA,NA,CSLTDGLITEAFF,TGCAGTTTAACGGACGGGCTCATCACTGAAGCTTTCTTT
TRBV7-2,15,TRBJ2-7,TRBD2,NA,CASSANGGGGYEQYF,TGTGCCAGCAGCGCGAATGGCGGGGGGGGCTACGAGCAGTACTTC
TRBV28,16,TRBJ1-2,NA,few,CASTYPTGTRLYGYTF,TGTGCCAGCACCTACCCTACCGGGACACGACTCTATGGCTACACCTTC
TRBV10-2,16,TRBJ1-2,NA,NA,CASSESVCRGRYGYTF,TGCGCCAGCAGTGAGTCTGTATGTCGAGGGAGGTATGGCTACACCTTC
TRBV6-2/TRBV6-3,18,TRBJ2-7,NA,NA,CASSHDGGYRVFSYEQYF,TGTGCCAGCAGCCACGATGGTGGGTACAGGGTTTTCTCCTACGAGCAGTACTTC